A single sample is the source of the 15 T cell receptor beta chains below, sequenced in a study of blood T cells in healthy people across ages. A sample-barcoded 5' primer and a J-beta primer mix were used in a second PCR of about 6 to 11 cycles. TCRdb ran MiXCR on the 5' RACE reads and lists one entry per CDR3 protein. The repertoire consists of 500,000 to 650,000 distinct CDR3 sequences, with about 28% occurring once and the leading ten covering approximately 3.7%. These data also formed part of another study, on T cells of mothers and their children.

Sequencing was performed on blood. The receptor source for this set is a boy between 2 and 15 years old in good health.

The chain couples TRBV10-3 to TRBJ2-1, with D perhaps matching TRBD2 (6 bases). CDR3 length: 13 amino acids. Germline V gene sequence: CDR1 ENHRY, CDR2 SYGVKD. V was shortened by 10 bases and J by 5 bases, with 15 bases between the two germline ends. The CDR3 loop is CANQPGLHNEQFF. The CDR3 DNA reads TGTGCCAACCAACCGGGACTTCACAATGAGCAGTTCTTC.

To note about this clonotype: Relative to the germline gene, one junction end is altered; a read error may explain this. The chain recombines TRBV20-1 with TRBJ2-1; a possible D gene is TRBD1 (5 bases). This CDR3 contains 12 residues. Germline V gene sequence: CDR1 DFQATT, CDR2 SNEGSKA (reference sequence). The CDR3 coding sequence is TGCAGTGCTAGACTGGCGGACAATGGGCAGTTCTTC. Amino acid sequence: CSARLADNGQFF.

This chain links TRBV20-1 with TRBJ2-1; D possibly corresponds to TRBD2 (6 bases). The V gene lost 6 bases and the J gene lost 4 bases, with 19 bases spanning the gap. Germline values: CDR1 DFQATT, CDR2 SNEGSKA (reference sequence). The CDR3 consists of 15 residues. CDR3 sequence (DNA): TGCAGTGCAGCAGTTCGGGAGTTTAGGTACAATGAGCAGTTCTTC. Its translation: CSAAVREFRYNEQFF.

The J gene is TRBJ1-2, the V gene TRBV10-3, with 9 bases that match TRBD1. Germline V gives CDR1 ENHRY, CDR2 SYGVKD. After removal of 6 bases from V and 4 bases from J, the junction contained 6 bases not matched to a gene. The CDR3 runs to 14 residues. In DNA, the CDR3 is TGTGCCATCAGGAAGGACAGGGGAGGCTATGGCTACACCTTC. This gives the protein CAIRKDRGGYGYTF.

This clonotype appeared a few times. The chain recombines TRBV20-1 with TRBJ1-2; 9 nucleotides align to TRBD1. The CDR3 has 12 amino acids. Germline CDR1 is DFQATT and CDR2 is SNEGSKA (reference sequence). The V gene end was trimmed by 6 bases and the J gene end by 8 bases; junction bases not matched to a gene: 7. The CDR3 sequence: CSAQDRGQGYTF. CDR3 DNA sequence: TGCAGTGCACAGGACAGGGGACAGGGCTACACCTTC.

This clonotype was detected a few times. The chain combines TRBV5-1 with TRBJ1-4; TRBD1 might be the D (5 bases). The CDR3 consists of 15 residues. Deletions cut 3 bases from V and 0 bases from J, with 9 bases between. Germline loops: CDR1 SGHRS, CDR2 YFSETQ. CDR3: CASSSDSTTNEKLFF. For the CDR3, the DNA is TGCGCCAGCAGCTCCGACAGCACAACTAATGAAAAACTGTTTTTT.

The chain combines TRBV12-3 or TRBV12-4 with TRBJ2-1; D unclear. This CDR3 spans 13 amino acids. V lost 6 bases, J lost 6 bases, and 12 bases lay in between. As DNA, the CDR3 is TGTGCCAGCAGCCCCGGGCGAACCAATGAGCAGTTCTTC. Residues: CASSPGRTNEQFF.

A few counts support this clonotype. The rearrangement uses TRBV7-9 and TRBJ2-2; D ambiguous. CDR3 length: 14 residues. V was pared by 2 bases and J by 2 bases, with 6 bases between. The V gene's germline CDR1 is SEHNR and CDR2 FQNEAQ (reference sequence). In nucleotides, the CDR3 is TGTGCCAGCAGCTTATCTGTCAACACCGGGGAGCTGTTTTTT. It yields the protein CASSLSVNTGELFF.

V and J are TRBV7-9 and TRBJ2-7; D is unclear. Germline V gene sequence: CDR1 SEHNR, CDR2 FQNEAQ (reference sequence). CDR3 length: 11 residues. V was cut by 4 bases and J by 6 bases, with 7 bases left in between. In DNA form, the CDR3 reads TGTGCCAGCAGCTCCCTCACCGAGCAGTACTTC. Amino acid sequence: CASSSLTEQYF.

V usage is TRBV12-5 and J usage is TRBJ1-3, with 7 positions matching TRBD1. The trim removed 1 base at V and 2 bases at J, leaving 11 bases unmatched. Germline loops: CDR1 LGHNT, CDR2 FRNRAP. CDR3 size: 18 residues. As DNA, the CDR3 is TGTGCTAGTGGTTTGGACGCCGGGACAGATAAAACTGGAAACACCATATATTTT. This gives the protein CASGLDAGTDKTGNTIYF.

The chain employs TRBV4-1 and TRBJ2-5; D ambiguous. The J call may not be correct, given that the DNA end is closer to TRBJ2-1. CDR3 length equals 12 residues. Germline values: CDR1 MGHRA, CDR2 YSYEKL. Written as DNA, the CDR3 is TGCGCCAGCAGCTCCCGTCCGGGTGAGCAGTTCTTC. This encodes CASSSRPGEQFF.

This clonotype has just one count. The chain recombines TRBV29-1 with TRBJ2-1; D is perhaps TRBD2 (6 bases). Deletions cut 2 bases from V and 3 bases from J, with 8 bases between. CDR3 length: 13 residues. The V gene's germline CDR1 is SQVTM and CDR2 ANQGSEA. CDR3 DNA sequence: TGCAGCGTTGAACTAGCGAGCTACAATGAGCAGTTCTTC. This codes for CSVELASYNEQFF.

This clonotype was observed many times. This chain uses TRBV20-1 with TRBJ1-4, with 7 bases matching TRBD1. With V trimmed by 0 bases and J by 7 bases, 5 bases remained unmatched. CDR1 and CDR2 (germline): DFQATT, SNEGSKA (reference sequence). The CDR3 runs 14 residues. The CDR3 sequence: CSARDRGGSEKLFF. The CDR3 DNA follows: TGCAGTGCTAGAGACCGAGGGGGCTCTGAAAAACTGTTTTTT.

The chain is built from TRBV20-1 and TRBJ2-7, with D possibly being TRBD1 (5 bases). Per the germline V gene, CDR1 is DFQATT and CDR2 is SNEGSKA (reference sequence). V gave up 4 bases and J gave up 4 bases, with 14 bases separating them. The CDR3 covers 13 residues. The CDR3 sequence is CSANTMDKYEQYF. The DNA of the CDR3 is TGCAGTGCTAATACCATGGACAAATACGAGCAGTACTTC.

This chain links TRBV25-1 with TRBJ2-4; tentative D call: TRBD2 (6 bases). This CDR3 region has 16 residues. V dropped 1 base and J dropped 8 bases, with 18 bases sitting between them. The germline V gene has CDR1 MGHDK and CDR2 SYGVNS. The CDR3 region is CASSESRGSNIYIQYF. In DNA form, the CDR3 reads TGTGCCAGCAGTGAATCTCGGGGGTCAAATATATACATTCAGTACTTC.